These 25 T cell receptor beta chains were sequenced from one sample in a study of beta chain features in type 1 diabetes. Regarding the study as a whole: A moderate, significant TCRB CDR3 shortening appeared in type 1 diabetes across four CD4+ subsets.

Expressed TCRB transcripts were sequenced because the entire RNA isolate underwent reverse transcription. TCRdb's copy holds only in-frame clones and misses some; the assay was immunoSEQ multiplex PCR. Here the sample spans almost 350,000 clones, roughly a tenth being singletons. No antigen has been assigned to these receptors. Sequences were obtained from central memory CD4+ T cells from blood. Receptors originate from a man aged 30-40 years with type 1 diabetes.

This clone was seen more than once but under ten times. This CDR3 reads CASSLEGGRLETQYF. The DNA for the CDR3 is TGTGCCAGCAGCTTAGAGGGCGGAAGGCTAGAGACCCAGTACTTC. This chain uses TRBV11-2 with TRBJ2-5, with unresolved D. The CDR3 length is 15 residues. Germline V gene sequence: CDR1 SGHAT, CDR2 FQNNGV. V lost 0 bases and J lost 4, with 12 bases in between.

CDR3 in DNA: TGCAGCGTTGTGTATACTAACTATGGCTACACCTTC. Residues: CSVVYTNYGYTF. This rearrangement joins TRBV29-1 to TRBJ1-2; D unclear. The CDR3 is 12 amino acids. V dropped 4 bases and J dropped 0 bases, with 6 bases sitting between them. Germline assignment: CDR1 SQVTM and CDR2 ANQGSEA.

This clone was counted ten times or more. V and J are TRBV10-3 and TRBJ1-2; no definite D call. The CDR3 runs to 14 residues. Germline CDR1 reads ENHRY; CDR2 reads SYGVKD. Deletions cut 6 bases from V and 8 bases from J, with 19 bases between. The CDR3 loop is CAIRGRARPYGYTF. CDR3 sequence (DNA): TGTGCCATCAGGGGTAGAGCCAGACCCTACGGCTACACCTTC.

In this sample, this clone turned up a few times. The rearrangement links TRBV2 to TRBJ2-5; perhaps D is TRBD1 or TRBD2 (5 bases each). V was shortened by 8 bases and J by 11 bases, with 21 bases between the two germline ends. This CDR3 has 13 amino acids. From germline, CDR1 is SNHLY and CDR2 FYNNEI. CDR3 sequence (DNA): TGTGCCAGCCGAGGGACCTCAGCGTGGGAGCAGTACTTC. This sequence encodes CASRGTSAWEQYF. Based on the CDR3 plus reference TRBV2 and TRBJ2-5, the full variable domain is EPEVTQTPSHQVTQMGQEVILRCVPISNHLYFYWYRQILGQKVEFLVSFYNNEISEKSEIFDDQFSVERPDGSNFTLKIRSTKLEDSAMYFCASRGTSAWEQYFGPGTRLLVL.

This clone has a handful of counts. The J gene is TRBJ2-3, the V gene TRBV7-2; D not resolved. V was cut by 1 base and J by 7 bases, with 12 bases left in between. The CDR3 is 14 amino acids. Germline V gives CDR1 SGHTA, CDR2 FQGNSA. The CDR3 DNA is TGTGCCAGCAGCTTAGTGAGCGAAGTGAATACGCAGTATTTT. Protein product: CASSLVSEVNTQYF.

This clone appeared a few times. The chain employs TRBV7-2 and TRBJ2-5; a possible D gene is TRBD2 (6 bases). V dropped 2 bases and J dropped 1 base, with 11 bases sitting between them. In germline, CDR1 is SGHTA, CDR2 FQGNSA. This CDR3 is 15 amino acids long. CDR3 amino acids: CASSLNSGVQETQYF. CDR3 nucleotide sequence: TGTGCCAGCAGCTTAAACTCGGGGGTCCAAGAGACCCAGTACTTC.

The chain joins TRBV5-1 to TRBJ2-5; 8 nucleotides match TRBD1. The CDR3 extends over 15 amino acids. The germline gives CDR1 SGHRS, CDR2 YFSETQ. With V trimmed by 4 bases and J by 5 bases, 10 bases remained unmatched. CDR3 nucleotide sequence: TGCGCCAGCAGCCAGACAGGGGAGAGCGACGAGACCCAGTACTTC. It translates to CASSQTGESDETQYF.

In this sample, this clone turned up a few times. This chain uses TRBV4-1 with TRBJ2-2; no reliable D call. Germline V CDR1 and CDR2: MGHRA, YSYEKL. The V end lost 0 bases, the J end lost 5 bases, and 7 bases lay between the germline ends. The CDR3 runs to 14 residues. The CDR3 loop is CASSQEVRTGELFF. In DNA, the CDR3 is TGCGCCAGCAGCCAAGAGGTCCGTACCGGGGAGCTGTTTTTT.

This clone was counted only a few times. This chain links TRBV4-3 with TRBJ2-1, with D hard to call. Trimming left V 0 bases short and J 7 bases short, with 16 bases between. The CDR3 has 16 residues. CDR1 LGHNA and CDR2 YSLEER come from the germline V gene. The DNA of the CDR3 is TGCGCCAGCAGCCAAGAGGCCAGCGAACATGGGAATGAGCAGTTCTTC. Translating it yields CASSQEASEHGNEQFF.

This chain connects TRBV2 to TRBJ2-3; tentative D call: TRBD1 (6 bases). The CDR3 runs 12 residues. Germline values: CDR1 SNHLY, CDR2 FYNNEI. Trimming shortened V by 8 bases and J by 6 bases, and 12 bases separated the two germline ends. CDR3 DNA sequence: TGTGCCAGCCGGTCGGACAGCGATACGCAGTATTTT. This codes for CASRSDSDTQYF.

This clone was observed a handful of times. As DNA, the CDR3 is TGTGCCAGCAGCCGAACCAATGAGCAGTTCTTC. It specifies CASSRTNEQFF. This rearrangement joins TRBV7-9 to TRBJ2-1; no definite D call. There are 11 residues in the CDR3. Germline assignment: CDR1 SEHNR and CDR2 FQNEAQ (reference sequence). V was trimmed by 5 bases and J by 6 bases, leaving 5 bases between them.

This clone appeared a few times. This chain connects TRBV6-1 to TRBJ1-1, with D uncertain. Trimming removed 3 bases at V and 5 bases at J, with 19 bases between. The CDR3 totals 16 residues. Germline CDR1 reads MNHNS; CDR2 reads SASEGT. CDR3 sequence reads: CASSEESILIRTEAFF. CDR3 coding DNA: TGTGCCAGCAGTGAGGAAAGTATACTGATACGGACTGAAGCTTTCTTT.

This clone was seen only a few times. The rearrangement uses TRBV5-1 and TRBJ1-5; TRBD1 is a possible D gene (6 bases). V was shortened by 2 bases and J by 7 bases, with 16 bases between the two germline ends. CDR3 length: 15 residues. Germline V gene sequence: CDR1 SGHRS, CDR2 YFSETQ. CDR3 DNA sequence: TGCGCCAGCAGCTTAACGACAGGACCGGGGCAGCCCCAGCATTTT. It yields the protein CASSLTTGPGQPQHF.

This clone was recorded a few times. The V gene is TRBV29-1, the J gene TRBJ1-1; perhaps TRBD1 as D (5 bases). The CDR3 runs to 14 residues. V was cut by 4 bases and J by 7 bases, with 19 bases left in between. Germline V CDR1 and CDR2: SQVTM, ANQGSEA. The CDR3 spells CSVVEELQGFEAFF. Here the CDR3 DNA reads TGCAGCGTTGTTGAGGAACTTCAGGGTTTTGAAGCTTTCTTT.

This clone occurred many times. The chain couples TRBV2 to TRBJ2-1; 9 bases map to TRBD2. In germline, CDR1 is SNHLY, CDR2 FYNNEI. The V and J ends lost 5 bases and 6 bases, in that order; junction bases with no gene match: 5. The CDR3 has 14 amino acids. The CDR3 DNA is TGTGCCAGCAGTTTCTCGACTAGCGGCAATGAGCAGTTCTTC. As protein: CASSFSTSGNEQFF.

The rearrangement links TRBV2 to TRBJ1-5, with 7 bases lining up with TRBD1. Per the germline V gene, CDR1 is SNHLY and CDR2 is FYNNEI. This CDR3 is 15 amino acids long. After removal of 4 bases from V and 0 bases from J, the junction contained 3 bases not matched to a gene. Here the CDR3 DNA reads TGTGCCAGCAGTGGAGGGGGCCTTAGCAATCAGCCCCAGCATTTT. Translated, it gives CASSGGGLSNQPQHF.

The rearrangement joins TRBV29-1 to TRBJ2-5, with 12 bases aligning to TRBD2. CDR1 is SQVTM and CDR2 is ANQGSEA in the germline V gene. The CDR3 has 14 amino acids. With V trimmed by 8 bases and J by 5 bases, 9 bases remained unmatched. The CDR3 region has the DNA TGCAGCTTTCGGACTAGCGGGGCACGGGAGACCCAGTACTTC. As protein: CSFRTSGARETQYF. Together with reference TRBV29-1 and TRBJ2-5, the CDR3 gives the full variable domain: SAVISQKPSRDICQRGTSLTIQCQVDSQVTMMFWYRQQPGQSLTLIATANQGSEATYESGFVIDKFPISRPNLTFSTLTVSNMSPEDSSIYLCSFRTSGARETQYFGPGTRLLVL.

V and J are TRBV5-1 and TRBJ1-1; a weak D match, TRBD1 (5 bases). Trimming pared 0 bases from V and 5 bases from J, leaving 11 bases between. This CDR3 contains 14 residues. Germline V CDR1 and CDR2: SGHRS, YFSETQ. CDR3 nucleotides: TGCGCCAGCAGCTTGGAAGGGGTGGGTACTGAAGCTTTCTTT. Translating it yields CASSLEGVGTEAFF.

The chain joins TRBV7-9 to TRBJ2-3, with TRBD2 as a possible D gene (5 bases). Germline V gene data show CDR1 as SEHNR and CDR2 as FQNEAQ (reference sequence). V was pared by 2 bases and J by 4 bases, with 10 bases between. The CDR3 loop spans 14 amino acids. CDR3 in DNA: TGTGCCAGCAGCTTATCAACTAGATCAGATACGCAGTATTTT. It specifies CASSLSTRSDTQYF.

This chain uses TRBV30 with TRBJ2-7; weak D call: TRBD2 (5 bases). Trimming left V 2 bases short and J 0 bases short, with 17 bases between. Germline CDR1 reads GTSNPN; CDR2 reads SVGIG (reference sequence). The length of the CDR3 is 16 residues. In DNA, the CDR3 is TGTGCCTGGAGTAGACTACCGAGGCGGAGCTCCTACGAGCAGTACTTC. This sequence encodes CAWSRLPRRSSYEQYF.

This clone was detected only a few times. The chain couples TRBV2 to TRBJ1-1; D is ambiguous. Trimming took off 6 bases at V and 3 bases at J, with 8 bases between the two ends. Germline V gives CDR1 SNHLY, CDR2 FYNNEI. CDR3 length: 12 amino acids. The CDR3, as DNA: TGTGCCAGCAGGGCGTCGGACACTGAAGCTTTCTTT. It translates to CASRASDTEAFF.

V usage is TRBV4-3 and J usage is TRBJ1-4; D is uncertain. Germline V gene lookup returns CDR1 LGHNA and CDR2 YSLEER. The CDR3 totals 18 residues. Trimming removed 0 bases at V and 0 bases at J, with 14 bases between. The CDR3 spells CASSQDEGPRATNEKLFF. The CDR3 DNA reads as TGCGCCAGCAGCCAAGATGAGGGTCCGCGGGCAACTAATGAAAAACTGTTTTTT.

This clone appeared a few times. The chain combines TRBV7-9 with TRBJ1-2, with a tentative D call TRBD1 (5 bases). In germline, CDR1 is SEHNR, CDR2 FQNEAQ (reference sequence). The CDR3 sequence is 14 residues long. V shed 1 base and J shed 8 bases, with 14 bases lying between them. CDR3 amino acids: CASSLDGREKGYTF. The CDR3 bases are TGTGCCAGCAGCTTAGATGGCAGGGAAAAAGGCTACACCTTC.

This clone was seen a handful of times. This chain joins TRBV9 and TRBJ2-2, with 7 bases fitting TRBD2. CDR1 SGDLS and CDR2 YYNGEE come from the germline V gene. The CDR3 loop spans 16 amino acids. With 3 bases clipped from V and 3 bases from J, the junction kept 8 bases outside the gene matches. The CDR3 DNA sequence: TGTGCCAGCAGCGCCACCTGGGCGGGGGACACCGGGGAGCTGTTTTTT. Protein: CASSATWAGDTGELFF.

This clone was recorded a few times. The same CDR3 also results from other DNA sequences found in this sample. The chain couples TRBV7-2 to TRBJ2-5, with 11 nucleotides matching TRBD2. Per the germline V gene, CDR1 is SGHTA and CDR2 is FQGNSA. Trimming took 1 base from V and 2 from J; bases not matched to a gene: 3. The CDR3 covers 16 residues. CDR3 DNA sequence: TGTGCCAGCAGCTTAGGAACTAGCGGGGGTCAAGAGACCCAGTACTTC. Protein product: CASSLGTSGGQETQYF.